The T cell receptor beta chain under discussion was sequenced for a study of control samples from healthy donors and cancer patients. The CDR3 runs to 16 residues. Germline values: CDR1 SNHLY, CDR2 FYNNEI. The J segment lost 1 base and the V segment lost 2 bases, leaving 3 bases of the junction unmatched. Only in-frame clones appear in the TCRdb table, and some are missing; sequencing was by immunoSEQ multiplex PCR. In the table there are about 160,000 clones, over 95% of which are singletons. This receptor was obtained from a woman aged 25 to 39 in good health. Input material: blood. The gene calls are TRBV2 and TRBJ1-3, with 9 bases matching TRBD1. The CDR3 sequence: CASSERDRVSGNTIYF. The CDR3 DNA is TGTGCCAGCAGTGAAAGGGACAGGGTATCTGGAAACACCATATATTTT.